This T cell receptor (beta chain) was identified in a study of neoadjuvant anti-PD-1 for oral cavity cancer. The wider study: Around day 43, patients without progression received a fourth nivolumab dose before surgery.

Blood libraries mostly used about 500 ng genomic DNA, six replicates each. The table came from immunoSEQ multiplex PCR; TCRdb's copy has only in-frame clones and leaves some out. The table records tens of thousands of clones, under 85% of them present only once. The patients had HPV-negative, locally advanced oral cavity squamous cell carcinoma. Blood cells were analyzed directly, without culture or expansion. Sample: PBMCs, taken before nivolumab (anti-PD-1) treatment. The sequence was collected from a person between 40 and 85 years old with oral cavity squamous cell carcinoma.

CDR3 residues: CASSNYGTSGRAQYF. The CDR3 DNA reads as TGTGCCAGCAGTAACTACGGGACTAGCGGGAGAGCGCAGTATTTT. The chain combines TRBV25-1 with TRBJ2-3, with TRBD2 identical over 14 bases. Germline CDR1 is MGHDK and CDR2 is SYGVNS. With 5 bases clipped from V and 10 bases from J, the junction kept 8 bases outside the gene matches. The CDR3 loop spans 15 amino acids.